These 29 T cell receptor beta chains came from one sample sequenced in a study of Ad26.COV2.S vaccination and SARS-CoV-2 variants. Stated treatment: about 20 received Ad26.COV2.S at low or high dose, single or two shots; about five received placebo; per-sample allocation not given. Sampling happened 63 days after the first vaccine or placebo injection. The repertoire was sequenced with immunoSEQ multiplex PCR; TCRdb's copy has only in-frame clones and lacks some. The sample records over 300,000 clones, 83% being singletons. This sample comprised peripheral blood, obtained in a trial of Ad26.COV2.S vaccine versus placebo. These receptors all stem from a person between 18 and 65 years old who received the Ad26.COV2.S COVID-19 vaccine or a placebo.

CDR3 bases: TGTGCCAGCAGCGTAGAACAGAACACTGAAGCTTTCTTT. It encodes CASSVEQNTEAFF. The chain recombines TRBV9 with TRBJ1-1; no clear D gene. The CDR3 is 13 residues long. Trimming took off 0 bases at V and 1 base at J, with 4 bases between the two ends. The germline CDR1 and CDR2 sequences are SGDLS and YYNGEE.

The chain has TRBV5-1 and TRBJ2-3, with no clear D. Germline V lookup: CDR1 SGHRS, CDR2 YFSETQ. Trimming took 4 bases from V and 0 from J, leaving 9 bases between them. This CDR3 is built from 14 residues. CDR3 amino acids: CASSRDPSTDTQYF. In DNA form, the CDR3 reads TGCGCCAGCAGCAGGGATCCTAGCACAGATACGCAGTATTTT.

This chain uses TRBV15 with TRBJ2-1; no clear D gene. This CDR3 region has 15 residues. V was shortened by 0 bases and J by 2 bases, with 8 bases between the two germline ends. Germline CDR1 is LNHNV and CDR2 is YYDKDF (reference sequence). CDR3 residues: CATSRDGRPYNEQFF. The CDR3 DNA follows: TGTGCCACCAGCAGAGATGGCCGCCCCTACAATGAGCAGTTCTTC.

V gene TRBV18 combines with J gene TRBJ1-1; 7 positions match TRBD1. V trimming: 1 base; J trimming: 4 bases; junction bases outside the gene matches: 6. The CDR3 length is 15 residues. CDR1 is KGHSH, CDR2 LQKENI, per germline. For the CDR3, the DNA is TGTGCCAGCTCACCACAGGGGGCGGAGGCCACTGAAGCTTTCTTT. Translating it yields CASSPQGAEATEAFF. The entire variable domain, with the rest obtained from reference TRBV18 and TRBJ1-1, is as follows: NAGVMQNPRHLVRRRGQEARLRCSPMKGHSHVYWYRQLPEEGLKFMVYLQKENIIDESGMPKERFSAEFPKEGPSILRIQQVVRGDSAAYFCASSPQGAEATEAFFGQGTRLTVV.

The rearrangement uses TRBV15 and TRBJ2-1; no reliable D call. Germline V gives CDR1 LNHNV, CDR2 YYDKDF (reference sequence). CDR3 length equals 12 residues. Trimming left V 0 bases short and J 11 bases short, with 8 bases between. CDR3 coding DNA: TGTGCCACCAGCAGAGAAAGGCGACAGCAGTTCTTC. It encodes CATSRERRQQFF.

The CDR3 loop is CASSLGMRRGRITEAFF. In DNA form, the CDR3 reads TGCGCCAGCAGCCTGGGGATGAGGAGGGGGCGCATCACTGAAGCTTTCTTT. This chain uses TRBV5-1 with TRBJ1-1, with TRBD1 identical over 7 bases. Looked up from germline, CDR1 is SGHRS and CDR2 is YFSETQ. The ends lost 4 bases at V and 4 bases at J; junction bases unmatched: 16. This CDR3 region has 17 residues.

The chain uses TRBV30 and TRBJ2-2; TRBD2 matches at 9 bases. J gave up 6 bases and V 0 bases, and 5 bases lay outside the gene matches. The CDR3 sequence is 15 residues long. The germline V gene encodes CDR1 GTSNPN and CDR2 SVGIG (reference sequence). This CDR3 reads CAWSVRGTSSGELFF. In DNA form, the CDR3 reads TGTGCCTGGAGTGTACGGGGGACTAGCTCCGGGGAGCTGTTTTTT.

The chain has TRBV18 and TRBJ2-3; TRBD2 matches at 10 bases. The V segment lost 0 bases and the J segment 1 base; nucleotides outside the gene matches: 22. The germline V gene encodes CDR1 KGHSH and CDR2 LQKENI. CDR3 size: 23 residues. CDR3 in amino acids: CASSPPGFATGLAGASGTDTQYF. The CDR3 bases are TGTGCCAGCTCACCACCGGGGTTCGCGACTGGTCTAGCGGGGGCCTCGGGCACAGATACGCAGTATTTT.

This chain connects TRBV5-6 to TRBJ2-1, with 10 bases identical to TRBD2. This CDR3 has 15 residues. The V gene end was trimmed by 1 base and the J gene end by 4 bases; junction bases not matched to a gene: 2. The germline CDR1 and CDR2 sequences are SGHDT and YYEEEE. This chain's CDR3 is CASSLFSGRYNEQFF. In DNA form, the CDR3 reads TGTGCCAGCAGCTTGTTTAGCGGGAGGTACAATGAGCAGTTCTTC. Together with reference TRBV5-6 and TRBJ2-1, the CDR3 gives the full variable domain: DAGVTQSPTHLIKTRGQQVTLRCSPKSGHDTVSWYQQALGQGPQFIFQYYEEEERQRGNFPDRFSGHQFPNYSSELNVNALLLGDSALYLCASSLFSGRYNEQFFGPGTRLTVL.

The V call is TRBV2, the J call TRBJ2-7; 11 bases are shared with TRBD2. Trimming took 5 bases from V and 4 from J; bases not matched to a gene: 7. CDR1 SNHLY and CDR2 FYNNEI come from the germline V gene. The CDR3 covers 15 residues. The CDR3 is CASSKTSGIPYEQYF. CDR3 nucleotide sequence: TGTGCCAGCAGTAAGACTAGCGGGATCCCATACGAGCAGTACTTC.

This clone is a singleton in its sample. V usage is TRBV9 and J usage is TRBJ1-1; TRBD1 might be the D (5 bases). The V gene lost 4 bases and the J gene lost 0 bases, with 19 bases spanning the gap. There are 17 residues in the CDR3. Germline loops: CDR1 SGDLS, CDR2 YYNGEE. The CDR3 sequence: CASSLGVSRTLNTEAFF. As DNA, the CDR3 is TGTGCCAGCAGCCTAGGGGTATCGCGGACCCTGAACACTGAAGCTTTCTTT.

The J gene is TRBJ2-6, the V gene TRBV29-1; D is ambiguous. Germline V CDR1 and CDR2: SQVTM, ANQGSEA. The CDR3 extends over 12 amino acids. V was shortened by 3 bases and J by 4 bases, with 4 bases between the two germline ends. The CDR3 protein is CSVESGANVLTF. The CDR3 DNA follows: TGCAGCGTTGAGTCCGGGGCCAACGTCCTGACTTTC. The full variable domain, completed using reference TRBV29-1 and TRBJ2-6, is SAVISQKPSRDICQRGTSLTIQCQVDSQVTMMFWYRQQPGQSLTLIATANQGSEATYESGFVIDKFPISRPNLTFSTLTVSNMSPEDSSIYLCSVESGANVLTFGAGSRLTVL.

This clone was counted between two and nine times. V usage is TRBV7-2 and J usage is TRBJ1-3; D gene uncertain. CDR3 length equals 12 residues. Trimming cost V 3 bases and J 5 bases, with 5 bases left between them. The germline V gene encodes CDR1 SGHTA and CDR2 FQGNSA. CDR3 coding DNA: TGTGCCAGCAGCTTTGACCGAAACACCATATATTTT. It specifies CASSFDRNTIYF.

The chain links TRBV7-3 to TRBJ2-2; 7 nucleotides match TRBD1. J gave up 3 bases and V 5 bases, and 6 bases lay outside the gene matches. The CDR3 runs to 15 residues. CDR1 SGHTA and CDR2 FQGTGA come from the germline V gene. CDR3: CASSLYRGYTGELFF. CDR3 DNA sequence: TGTGCCAGCAGCCTTTACAGGGGCTACACCGGGGAGCTGTTTTTT.

This chain links TRBV18 with TRBJ2-3, with 9 bases fitting TRBD2. Germline lookup yields CDR1 KGHSH and CDR2 LQKENI. This CDR3 spans 16 amino acids. Unmatched junction bases numbered 6, after V lost 2 bases and J lost 3 bases. As DNA, the CDR3 is TGTGCCAGCTCACCAATAGCGGGAGTCGTTACAGATACGCAGTATTTT. Translating gives CASSPIAGVVTDTQYF.

This clone was seen only a few times. The genes are TRBV9 and TRBJ1-1, with D hard to call. Trimming took 0 bases from V and 1 from J, leaving 7 bases between them. In germline, CDR1 is SGDLS, CDR2 YYNGEE. This CDR3 has 14 residues. This CDR3 is CASSVDSENTEAFF. The CDR3 region has the DNA TGTGCCAGCAGCGTAGACTCTGAGAACACTGAAGCTTTCTTT.

This clone has just a few counts. The chain's CDR3 is CASSLLADEQYF. In nucleotides, the CDR3 is TGTGCCAGCAGCTTATTGGCAGACGAGCAGTACTTC. The chain combines TRBV11-3 with TRBJ2-7; D call uncertain. Trimming removed 2 bases from V and 5 bases from J, with 7 bases in between. CDR1 is SGHNT, CDR2 YENEEA, per germline. This CDR3 is built from 12 residues. Full variable domain (outside the CDR3, taken from reference TRBV11-3 and TRBJ2-7): EAGVVQSPRYKIIEKKQPVAFWCNPISGHNTLYWYLQNLGQGPELLIRYENEEAVDDSQLPKDRFSAERLKGVDSTLKIQPAELGDSAVYLCASSLLADEQYFGPGTRLTVT.

The chain couples TRBV4-2 to TRBJ2-7; the D is unclear. The ends were cut back, 4 bases at V and 1 base at J, with 17 bases in the middle. In germline, CDR1 is LGHNA, CDR2 YNFKEQ. This CDR3 is built from 16 residues. The CDR3 protein is CASSRAPQASSYEQYF. CDR3 in DNA: TGTGCCAGCAGCCGCGCGCCGCAGGCTTCATCCTACGAGCAGTACTTC.

This chain joins TRBV12-3 or TRBV12-4 and TRBJ2-1; D gene unclear. V lost 1 base and J lost 4, with 5 bases in between. This CDR3 spans 13 amino acids. The CDR3 DNA is TGTGCCAGCAGTTTAGGGGCTTACAATGAGCAGTTCTTC. Encoded protein: CASSLGAYNEQFF.

The V gene is TRBV6-5, the J gene TRBJ2-3, with D perhaps TRBD1 (6 bases). Trimming took off 2 bases at V and 4 bases at J, with 16 bases between the two ends. The germline CDR1 and CDR2 sequences are MNHEY and SVGAGI. The CDR3 runs 16 residues. Written as DNA, the CDR3 is TGTGCCAGCAGTTACCCCGACAGGCTTAAGGCAGATACGCAGTATTTT. Its translation: CASSYPDRLKADTQYF.

V gene TRBV20-1 combines with J gene TRBJ1-2; 7 bases line up with TRBD1. The CDR3 covers 13 residues. Looked up from germline, CDR1 is DFQATT and CDR2 is SNEGSKA (reference sequence). Trimming took 3 bases from V and 4 from J; bases not matched to a gene: 5. CDR3: CSASGGQFYGYTF. DNA of the CDR3: TGCAGTGCTAGTGGGGGACAGTTCTATGGCTACACCTTC.

This clone appeared a few times. V gene TRBV30 combines with J gene TRBJ1-1; a weak D match, TRBD1 (5 bases). Per the germline V gene, CDR1 is GTSNPN and CDR2 is SVGIG (reference sequence). This CDR3 contains 13 residues. The V and J ends lost 3 bases and 8 bases respectively, with 16 bases between them. The CDR3 spells CAWSRFAGREAFF. CDR3 sequence (DNA): TGTGCCTGGAGCAGATTTGCGGGGCGGGAAGCTTTCTTT. Using reference TRBV30 and TRBJ1-1 for the parts outside the CDR3, the full variable domain is SQTIHQWPATLVQPVGSPLSLECTVEGTSNPNLYWYRQAAGRGLQLLFYSVGIGQISSEVPQNLSASRPQDRQFILSSKKLLLSDSGFYLCAWSRFAGREAFFGQGTRLTVV.

This chain links TRBV25-1 with TRBJ2-2, with D unclear. Trimming shortened V by 6 bases and J by 5 bases, and 4 bases separated the two germline ends. The CDR3 runs 11 residues. Germline V gives CDR1 MGHDK, CDR2 SYGVNS. The CDR3 DNA is TGTGCCAGCAGAGAGACCGGGGAGCTGTTTTTT. It translates to CASRETGELFF.

The chain links TRBV6-6 to TRBJ1-2; D is possibly TRBD1 (6 bases). V was shortened by 0 bases and J by 4 bases, with 9 bases between the two germline ends. The CDR3 length is 14 residues. Per germline, CDR1 MNHNY and CDR2 SVGAGI (reference sequence). For the CDR3, the DNA is TGTGCCAGCAGTTACTCCGACAGGAGCTATGGCTACACCTTC. Translation gives CASSYSDRSYGYTF.

This chain joins TRBV10-3 and TRBJ2-5, with D maybe TRBD1 (6 bases). The V gene's germline CDR1 is ENHRY and CDR2 SYGVKD. The length of the CDR3 is 15 residues. Between the trimmed V and J ends, which lost 4 bases and 2 bases, there was a span of 14 bases. CDR3 bases: TGTGCCATCAGTGCAGTCCGGGACACGCAAGAGACCCAGTACTTC. Translated, it gives CAISAVRDTQETQYF.

The chain is built from TRBV7-2 and TRBJ2-3, with 7 bases matching TRBD1. The junction had 10 bases not matched to a gene; V was cut back by 6 bases and J by 4 bases. There are 15 residues in the CDR3. Germline lookup yields CDR1 SGHTA and CDR2 FQGNSA. In nucleotides, the CDR3 is TGTGCCAGCAGATTGGGACAGTGGGTCCCAGATACGCAGTATTTT. It yields the protein CASRLGQWVPDTQYF.

The CDR3 DNA is TGCGCCAGCAGCATCGGTACTAAGACAGATACGCAGTATTTT. Its protein is CASSIGTKTDTQYF. The chain combines TRBV5-1 with TRBJ2-3, with D hard to call. The V gene lost 4 bases and the J gene lost 3 bases, with 12 bases spanning the gap. CDR1 is SGHRS, CDR2 YFSETQ, per germline. The length of the CDR3 is 14 residues.

The chain has TRBV19 and TRBJ2-7; 9 bases fit TRBD1. The CDR3 is made up of 14 amino acids. V lost 5 bases, J lost 2 bases, and 4 bases stayed unmatched. Germline CDR1 LNHDA, CDR2 SQIVND (reference sequence). The chain's CDR3 is CASSAGTGTYEQYF. DNA of the CDR3: TGTGCCAGTAGTGCCGGGACAGGGACCTACGAGCAGTACTTC.

The genes are TRBV19 and TRBJ2-7, with unresolved D. V was clipped by 1 base and J by 0 bases, with 19 bases between them. This CDR3 has 18 amino acids. Germline CDR1 reads LNHDA; CDR2 reads SQIVND (reference sequence). CDR3 nucleotide sequence: TGTGCCAGTAGTATAGGAGCCCCCGCTTGGCATTCCTCCTACGAGCAGTACTTC. Translation gives CASSIGAPAWHSSYEQYF.